This T cell receptor beta chain emerged from a study of T-cell memory formation after mild COVID-19. Study-level background: TCR clustering was largely donor specific.

Remarks on this clonotype: Its target is not known.

TCRdb re-derived calls from the 5' RACE reads in MiXCR, one entry per CDR3 protein. The sample yields about 180,000 distinct CDR3 sequences, less than 20% seen once. Points from the study as a whole: Contracting CD4+ clones lay largely in CM and EM, with CD8+ ones residing in EMRA.

The source of this sequence is a man aged 18 to 35 who had mild COVID-19 (a few samples of this study predate the infection). Cell type and time point are not known. The sample was PBMCs or a T cell subset sorted from them (not recorded which).

CDR3 bases: TGTGCCAGCAGCTTAGGGGCTAGCCTCCAAGAGACCCAGTACTTC. Translating gives CASSLGASLQETQYF. This chain uses TRBV7-2 with TRBJ2-5, with a possible D match to TRBD2 (5 bases). This CDR3 spans 15 amino acids. Germline values: CDR1 SGHTA, CDR2 FQGNSA. Between the trimmed V and J ends, which lost 1 base and 1 base, there was a span of 10 bases.